This TCR beta chain comes out of a study of response to subunit inactivated influenza vaccine. TCRdb itself ran the RT-PCR reads through MiXCR, one entry per CDR3 protein. Found here are more than 450,000 distinct CDR3 sequences, approximately 10% of them singletons; the top ten hold approximately 9.9%. The CDR3 extends over 14 amino acids. V lost 3 bases and J lost 6, with 15 bases in between. In germline, CDR1 is SNHLY, CDR2 FYNNEI. A further study also used this sample, focusing on T cells expressing NK-cell markers. According to that study: It was by 5'RACE template switching with UMIs that TCR beta cDNA was made.

The rearrangement links TRBV2 to TRBJ2-7, with D perhaps given as TRBD1 or TRBD2 (5 bases each). This TCR came from a man aged 50-60 years who received an inactivated influenza vaccine. The source was PBMCs from blood, collected on the day of vaccination. The CDR3: CASSDRDVRGEQYF. Here the CDR3 DNA reads TGTGCCAGCAGTGACCGGGACGTTCGTGGCGAGCAGTACTTC.